Listed below are T cell receptor beta chains from one sample, sequenced in a study of metastatic and nonmetastatic thyroid tumors. TCRdb re-analyzed the PCR reads through MiXCR. The sample records about 69,000 clones, approximately 14% being singletons. The sample comprised blood. Receptor source: a male donor with papillary thyroid cancer or a benign thyroid nodule (not recorded which). Some clones in this sample may be carry-over from other donors' samples. CDR3s include the opening cysteine and the closing phenylalanine or tryptophan. The D gene is left open where the match is weak. Where a row states a size, it is once, few, many or the class of an expanded clone; other rows omit it.

v_gene	d_gene	j_gene	abundance	CDR3aa	CDR3nt
TRBV6-1	TRBD1	TRBJ1-5	-	CASNEGTGQPQHF	TGTGCCAGCAACGAGGGGACAGGTCAGCCCCAGCATTTT
TRBV6-1	-	TRBJ1-3	many	CASFQPGQGNTIYF	TGTGCCAGCTTTCAACCAGGGCAAGGAAACACCATATATTTT
TRBV6-2/TRBV6-3	-	TRBJ2-7	-	CASSYAVAVGPSYEQYF	TGTGCCAGCAGTTACGCTGTAGCGGTAGGGCCCTCCTACGAACAGTACTTC
TRBV7-3	-	TRBJ2-5	many	CASSRTVQETQYF	TGTGCCAGCAGCCGGACAGTTCAAGAGACCCAGTACTTC
TRBV20-1	-	TRBJ1-2	many	CSARGQVNYGYTF	TGCAGTGCTAGAGGACAGGTCAACTATGGCTACACCTTC
TRBV28	TRBD2	TRBJ2-7	many	CASSPRSSGQRNEQYF	TGTGCCAGCAGTCCTCGTTCTAGCGGCCAGAGAAACGAGCAGTACTTC
TRBV30	-	TRBJ1-2	few	CAWNIDSRGYTF	TGTGCCTGGAACATAGACAGTCGAGGCTACACCTTC
TRBV19	TRBD2	TRBJ2-1	many	CASSRTSGANNEQFF	TGTGCCAGCTCCAGGACTAGCGGGGCCAACAATGAGCAGTTCTTC
TRBV7-9	-	TRBJ2-1	many	CASSLDSLVYNEQFF	TGTGCCAGCAGCTTGGACAGTCTGGTCTACAATGAGCAGTTCTTC
TRBV11-2	-	TRBJ2-1	-	CASSLSRGSYNEQFF	TGTGCCAGCAGCTTATCTCGGGGCTCCTACAATGAGCAGTTCTTC
TRBV28	-	TRBJ2-5	many	CASSLKKETQYF	TGTGCCAGCAGTTTAAAAAAGGAGACCCAGTACTTC
TRBV6-1	TRBD1	TRBJ1-6	medium-sized	CASRGTGEDSPLHF	TGTGCCAGCAGGGGGACAGGGGAGGATTCACCCCTCCACTTT
TRBV11-3	TRBD2	TRBJ2-3	many	CASSLGTSGTDTQYF	TGTGCCAGCAGCCTCGGGACTAGCGGCACAGATACGCAGTATTTT
TRBV28	-	TRBJ2-1	many	CAISRRNRNEQFF	TGTGCCATCTCGCGGCGGAATCGGAATGAGCAGTTCTTC
TRBV20-1	-	TRBJ2-1	-	CSASFASGLNNEQFF	TGCAGTGCCTCCTTCGCGTCAGGGCTAAACAATGAGCAGTTCTTC
TRBV14	-	TRBJ2-3	many	CASSQLMGPDTQYF	TGTGCCAGCAGCCAGCTCATGGGGCCAGATACGCAGTATTTT
TRBV20-1	-	TRBJ2-7	many	CSARDEGVWSYEQYF	TGCAGTGCTAGAGATGAAGGGGTATGGTCCTACGAGCAGTACTTC
TRBV10-1	-	TRBJ2-1	many	CASSVDLNEQFF	TGCGCCAGCAGTGTAGACTTGAATGAGCAGTTCTTC
TRBV11-2	-	TRBJ2-1	-	CASSLGVFSSYNEQFF	TGTGCCAGCAGCTTAGGGGTGTTTTCTTCCTACAATGAGCAGTTCTTC
TRBV3-1	-	TRBJ2-1	-	CASSHPDSLEQFF	TGTGCCAGCAGCCACCCCGACTCCCTTGAGCAGTTCTTC
TRBV30	-	TRBJ1-3	many	CAWSGTPSLRISGNTIYF	TGTGCCTGGAGTGGGACACCCTCATTGAGGATCTCTGGAAACACCATATATTTT
TRBV3-1	TRBD2	TRBJ2-5	once	CASRQDLAGGESQYF	TGTGCCAGCAGACAAGATTTGGCGGGAGGGGAGTCCCAGTACTTC
TRBV12-3/TRBV12-4	TRBD2	TRBJ2-1	many	CASNRGGNEQFF	TGTGCCAGCAACCGGGGGGGCAATGAGCAGTTCTTC
TRBV5-1	-	TRBJ1-1	many	CASSPRRGMNTEAFF	TGCGCCAGCAGCCCCCGGAGGGGGATGAACACTGAAGCTTTCTTT
TRBV20-1	TRBD2	TRBJ2-1	many	CSASSGRMRNEQFF	TGCAGTGCTTCTAGCGGGAGAATGAGGAATGAGCAGTTCTTC
TRBV29-1	-	TRBJ2-3	many	CSVDRSDTQYF	TGCAGCGTGGACAGATCCGATACGCAGTATTTT
TRBV19	-	TRBJ2-3	many	CASSMAREVDTQYF	TGTGCCAGTAGTATGGCTAGAGAAGTTGATACGCAGTATTTT
TRBV14	-	TRBJ2-7	few	CASSRGDEQYF	TGTGCCAGCAGCAGGGGGGACGAGCAGTACTTC
TRBV5-1	TRBD2	TRBJ2-2	many	CASSRLAGAGELFF	TGCGCCAGCAGTCGACTAGCGGGCGCCGGGGAGCTGTTTTTT
TRBV5-1	-	TRBJ1-5	many	CASSLEGGDQPQHF	TGCGCCAGCAGCTTGGAGGGAGGGGATCAGCCCCAGCATTTT
TRBV3-1	-	TRBJ2-3	many	CASSPDGTSTDTQYF	TGTGCCAGCAGCCCCGACGGGACTAGCACAGATACGCAGTATTTT
TRBV11-2	-	TRBJ2-3	many	CASSPTESSTDTQYF	TGTGCCAGCAGCCCGACCGAGTCTAGCACAGATACGCAGTATTTT
TRBV6-5	-	TRBJ2-7	-	CASSYRDMYEQYF	TGTGCCAGCAGTTACCGTGACATGTACGAGCAGTACTTC